This TCR beta chain was identified in a study of beta chain features in type 1 diabetes. The overall study: Healthy donors and patients had similar age, gender and cell yields.

This clone was seen more than once but under ten times. Its specificity is unknown. The whole isolated RNA underwent reverse transcription, so sequencing captured expressed TCRB transcripts. TCRdb keeps only in-frame clones here, not all; method: immunoSEQ multiplex PCR. Of under 300,000 clones listed, approximately 15% are singletons. V lost 10 bases to trimming and J lost 5 bases; unmatched junction nucleotides: 12. The CDR3 extends over 14 amino acids. Germline V gene lookup returns CDR1 MGHDK and CDR2 SYGVNS. Study-wide points: Among all four CD4+ subsets, Type 1 diabetes patients had TCRB CDR3s that were moderately but significantly shorter. cDNA sequencing could over-represent cells with high TCR expression. The naive, central memory and Treg TCRB repertoires of patients appeared to be more similar to one another than those of healthy donors.

CD4+ naive, central memory, regulatory and stem cell-like memory cells were sorted via CD45RO/CCR7/CD25/CD127/CD95/CD27. This chain uses TRBV25-1 with TRBJ2-3; 7 positions match TRBD1. The sequence was obtained from a man between 25 and 39 years old with type 1 diabetes. Sequencing was carried out using naive CD4+ T cells from blood. DNA for the CDR3: TGTGCCACCGCCCCGAAGGGGGCCAGAGATACGCAGTATTTT. It yields the protein CATAPKGARDTQYF. Complete variable domain (other parts from reference TRBV25-1 and TRBJ2-3): EADIYQTPRYLVIGTGKKITLECSQTMGHDKMYWYQQDPGMELHLIHYSYGVNSTEKGDLSSESTVSRIRTEHFPLTLESARPSHTSQYLCATAPKGARDTQYFGPGTRLTVL.